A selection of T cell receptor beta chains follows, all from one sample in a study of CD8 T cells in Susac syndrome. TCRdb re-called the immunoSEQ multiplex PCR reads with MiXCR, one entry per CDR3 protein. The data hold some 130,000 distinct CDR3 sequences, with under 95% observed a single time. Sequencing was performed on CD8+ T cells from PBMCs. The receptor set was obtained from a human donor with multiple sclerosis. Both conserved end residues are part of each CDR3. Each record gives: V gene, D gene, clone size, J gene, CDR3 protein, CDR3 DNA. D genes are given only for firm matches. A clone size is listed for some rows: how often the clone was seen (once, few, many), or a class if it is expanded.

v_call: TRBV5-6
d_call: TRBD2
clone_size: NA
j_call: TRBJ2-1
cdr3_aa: CASSLSVRGNNEQFF
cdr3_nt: TGTGCCAGCAGCTTGTCAGTGCGGGGGAACAATGAGCAGTTCTTC

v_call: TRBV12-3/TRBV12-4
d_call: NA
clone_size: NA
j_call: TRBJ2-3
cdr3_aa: CASSLAASGATQYF
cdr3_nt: TGTGCCAGCAGTTTAGCGGCCTCGGGGGCTACGCAGTATTTT

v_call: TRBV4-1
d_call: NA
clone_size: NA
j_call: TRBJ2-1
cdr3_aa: CASSQHTGPAYEQFF
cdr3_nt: TGCGCCAGCAGCCAACATACAGGGCCGGCGTATGAGCAGTTCTTC

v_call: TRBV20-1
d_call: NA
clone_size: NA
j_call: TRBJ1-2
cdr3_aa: CSALNRERSEFGYTF
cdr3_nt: TGCAGTGCCCTGAACAGGGAAAGGTCGGAATTTGGCTACACCTTC

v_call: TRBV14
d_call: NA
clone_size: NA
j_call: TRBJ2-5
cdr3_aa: CASSQLGTYETQYF
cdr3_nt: TGTGCCAGCAGCCAACTCGGGACATACGAGACCCAGTACTTC

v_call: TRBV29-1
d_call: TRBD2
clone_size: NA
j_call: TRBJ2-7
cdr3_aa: CSVIASGRYEQYF
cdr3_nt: TGCAGCGTTATCGCTAGCGGGAGGTACGAGCAGTACTTC

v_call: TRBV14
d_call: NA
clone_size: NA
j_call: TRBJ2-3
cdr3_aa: CASGTINGDTQYF
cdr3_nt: TGTGCCAGCGGGACCATTAATGGGGATACGCAGTATTTT

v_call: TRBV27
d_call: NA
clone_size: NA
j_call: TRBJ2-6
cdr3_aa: CASSLWGPPLSGANVLTF
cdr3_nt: TGTGCCAGCAGTTTATGGGGGCCCCCCCTTTCTGGGGCCAACGTCCTGACTTTC

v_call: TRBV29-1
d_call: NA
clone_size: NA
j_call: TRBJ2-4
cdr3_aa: CSVEDYQGIQYF
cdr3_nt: TGCAGCGTTGAAGATTACCAAGGCATTCAGTACTTC

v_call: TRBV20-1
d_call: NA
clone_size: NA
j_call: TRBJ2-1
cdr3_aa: CSARGALASYNEQFF
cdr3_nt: TGCAGTGCTAGAGGGGCGCTAGCCAGCTACAATGAGCAGTTCTTC

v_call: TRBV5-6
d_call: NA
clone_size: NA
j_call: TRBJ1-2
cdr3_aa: CASSWEVVNGYTF
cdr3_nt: TGTGCCAGCAGCTGGGAGGTGGTGAATGGCTACACCTTC

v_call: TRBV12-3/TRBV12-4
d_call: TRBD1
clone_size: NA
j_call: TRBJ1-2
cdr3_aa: CASEYRGFNYGYTF
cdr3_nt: TGTGCCAGCGAATACAGGGGGTTTAACTATGGCTACACCTTC

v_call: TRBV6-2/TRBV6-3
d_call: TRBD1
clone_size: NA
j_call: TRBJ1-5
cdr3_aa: CASRHRDRSQPQHF
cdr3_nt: TGTGCCAGCAGGCACCGGGACAGGAGTCAGCCCCAGCATTTT

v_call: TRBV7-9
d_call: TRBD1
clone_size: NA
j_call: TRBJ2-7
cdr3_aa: CASSPKVRSGTGGYEQYF
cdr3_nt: TGTGCCAGCAGCCCAAAAGTCCGATCTGGGACAGGGGGCTACGAGCAGTACTTC

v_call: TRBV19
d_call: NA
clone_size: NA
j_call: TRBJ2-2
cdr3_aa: CASSSGTRELFF
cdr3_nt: TGTGCCAGTAGCTCGGGAACCCGGGAGCTGTTTTTT

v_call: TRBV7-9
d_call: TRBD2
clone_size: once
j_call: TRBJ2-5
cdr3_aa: CASSAGLAGGRETQYF
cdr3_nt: TGTGCCAGCAGCGCCGGACTAGCGGGAGGTAGGGAGACCCAGTACTTC

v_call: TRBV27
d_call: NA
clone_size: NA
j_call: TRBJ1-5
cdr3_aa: CASSSGGYSNQPQHF
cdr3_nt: TGTGCCAGCAGTTCTGGGGGCTATAGCAATCAGCCCCAGCATTTT

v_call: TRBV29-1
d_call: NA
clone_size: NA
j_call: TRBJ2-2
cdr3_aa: CSVVRANTGELFF
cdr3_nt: TGCAGCGTTGTGAGGGCGAACACCGGGGAGCTGTTTTTT

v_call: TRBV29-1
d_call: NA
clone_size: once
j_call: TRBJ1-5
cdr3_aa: CSVLTAAGPQHF
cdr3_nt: TGCAGCGTTTTAACAGCAGCGGGTCCCCAGCATTTT

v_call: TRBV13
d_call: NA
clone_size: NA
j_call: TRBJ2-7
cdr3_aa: CASSLGIDYEQYF
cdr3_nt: TGTGCCAGCAGCTTAGGAATCGACTACGAGCAGTACTTC